What follows describes a single T cell receptor (beta chain). What it recognizes is unknown. This sample is drawn from a study of blood T cells in healthy people across ages. Broader study findings: Diversity estimates from one million T cells were considered underestimates. Older age coincided with a roughly linear decline in TCR beta diversity per million T cells.

The CDR3 has 12 amino acids. Trimming took off 3 bases at V and 7 bases at J, with 9 bases between the two ends. The germline V gene encodes CDR1 SEHNR and CDR2 FQNEAQ (reference sequence). Sample-barcoded 5' priming and a J-beta primer mix drove a second PCR of about 6 to 12 cycles. TCRdb re-derived calls from the 5' RACE reads in MiXCR, one entry per CDR3 protein. The data show fewer than 1,200,000 distinct CDR3 sequences, 20% to 25% seen once. These data also formed part of another study, on T cells of mothers and their children. From that study: In the second PCR, M1S primer introduced barcodes and 2-4 random bases. The yield was over 9 million TCR beta CDR3 reads from each mother and a few million from each child.

This rearrangement joins TRBV7-9 to TRBJ1-2; D uncertain. The sample taken for sequencing was blood. The origin of this receptor is a girl aged 2-10 years in good health. This CDR3 reads CASSLLVGGYTF. Here the CDR3 DNA reads TGTGCCAGCAGCTTGCTGGTTGGTGGCTACACCTTC.